Detailed here is one T cell receptor beta chain. Sequenced by immunoSEQ multiplex PCR; TCRdb stores in-frame clones only, minus some. The sample consists of a few hundred thousand clones, about 91% of them appearing once. This sample was taken from a study of blood T cell repertoires in COVID-19. CDR1 is WSHSY, CDR2 SAAADI, per germline. This CDR3 is 15 amino acids long. V was clipped by 8 bases and J by 3 bases; unmatched bases: 9. The source of this sequence is a woman between 40 and 50 years old who had recovered from COVID-19. The chain joins TRBV10-2 to TRBJ1-4, with TRBD1 identical over 7 bases. The sample was peripheral blood. The CDR3, as DNA: TGCGCCAGCGGGGATACAGGGGCGGCTAATGAAAAACTGTTTTTT. Translation: CASGDTGAANEKLFF.